Presented here are 19 T cell receptor beta chains from one specimen sequenced in a study of technical replicates of blood from a few donors. TCRdb keeps only in-frame clones here, not all; method: immunoSEQ multiplex PCR. The data hold about 81,000 clones, with approximately 95% observed a single time. Material for sequencing was T cells isolated from PBMCs. Receptors originate from a human donor in good health.

The rearrangement links TRBV28 to TRBJ2-2; possibly TRBD2 for D (5 bases). V was pared by 6 bases and J by 5 bases, with 16 bases between. Germline V CDR1 and CDR2: MDHEN, SYDVKM. This CDR3 has 15 amino acids. CDR3 nucleotide sequence: TGTGCCAGCAGCGACGGGATGTCGGGTACCGGGGAGCTGTTTTTT. Translation gives CASSDGMSGTGELFF.

This chain links TRBV19 with TRBJ2-2; D ambiguous. The CDR3 spans 14 residues. V gave up 1 base and J gave up 6 bases, with 9 bases separating them. Germline lookup yields CDR1 LNHDA and CDR2 SQIVND (reference sequence). DNA of the CDR3: TGTGCCAGTAGTATAGTACGCGAATCCGGGGAGCTGTTTTTT. Encoded protein: CASSIVRESGELFF.

This chain uses TRBV19 with TRBJ1-1, with D perhaps TRBD1 (6 bases). Germline V gives CDR1 LNHDA, CDR2 SQIVND (reference sequence). The CDR3 sequence is 14 residues long. V lost 2 bases to trimming and J lost 4 bases, with 11 bases between them. CDR3 sequence reads: CASSITQGITEAFF. In DNA, the CDR3 is TGTGCCAGTAGTATAACACAGGGCATCACTGAAGCTTTCTTT.

The chain joins TRBV15 to TRBJ2-7; tentative D call: TRBD1 (6 bases). This CDR3 spans 13 amino acids. V gave up 5 bases and J gave up 3 bases, with 11 bases separating them. Germline CDR1 is LNHNV and CDR2 is YYDKDF (reference sequence). CDR3 nucleotide sequence: TGTGCCACCAGCTCTGGACAGAACTACGAGCAGTACTTC. Its translation: CATSSGQNYEQYF.

The chain carries TRBV6-5 and TRBJ2-3, with no clear D. This CDR3 has 14 residues. Germline CDR1 MNHEY, CDR2 SVGAGI. V shed 3 bases and J shed 0 bases, with 7 bases lying between them. The CDR3 sequence: CASSYLRSTDTQYF. The CDR3 nucleotides are TGTGCCAGCAGTTATCTCAGGAGCACAGATACGCAGTATTTT.

The chain uses TRBV6-5 and TRBJ2-2, with 14 bases matching TRBD2. Germline-derived CDR1 and CDR2 are MNHEY and SVGAGI. CDR3 length equals 15 residues. V gave up 6 bases and J gave up 6 bases; unmatched junction bases: 3. CDR3 sequence (DNA): TGTGCCAGCAGGGGACTAGCGGGAGCCTCCGGGGAGCTGTTTTTT. It codes for CASRGLAGASGELFF.

Only one count was recorded for this clone. The rearrangement uses TRBV19 and TRBJ1-1; no clear D gene. CDR1 and CDR2 (germline): LNHDA, SQIVND (reference sequence). The V end was cut by 1 base, the J end by 5 bases, with 8 bases between. There are 13 residues in the CDR3. This CDR3 reads CASSIASWTEAFF. In DNA, the CDR3 is TGTGCCAGTAGTATAGCTAGTTGGACTGAAGCTTTCTTT.

CDR3 in amino acids: CASSARQIPGNTIYF. The CDR3 region has the DNA TGTGCCAGCAGCGCCAGGCAGATCCCTGGAAACACCATATATTTT. This chain connects TRBV9 to TRBJ1-3; D call uncertain. The germline V gene has CDR1 SGDLS and CDR2 YYNGEE. V was cut by 3 bases and J by 2 bases, with 12 bases left in between. The CDR3 loop spans 15 amino acids.

The CDR3 protein is CASQSTGGSYEQYF. DNA for the CDR3: TGTGCCAGCCAGTCAACCGGGGGATCCTACGAGCAGTACTTC. The rearrangement links TRBV27 to TRBJ2-7; perhaps TRBD2 as D (6 bases). The V gene lost 8 bases and the J gene lost 1 base, with 15 bases spanning the gap. This CDR3 spans 14 amino acids. The germline V gene has CDR1 MNHEY and CDR2 SMNVEV (reference sequence).

The V call is TRBV6-5, the J call TRBJ1-5; 8 nucleotides agree with TRBD1. V trimming: 8 bases; J trimming: 7 bases; junction bases outside the gene matches: 10. The CDR3 is made up of 14 amino acids. Looked up from germline, CDR1 is MNHEY and CDR2 is SVGAGI. The CDR3, as DNA: TGTGCCAGCCAAACAGGACAGGGTGGACAGCCCCAGCATTTT. It codes for CASQTGQGGQPQHF.

This chain connects TRBV9 to TRBJ2-7, with D perhaps TRBD1 (6 bases). The V end lost 3 bases, the J end lost 3 bases, and 7 bases lay between the germline ends. Germline V gives CDR1 SGDLS, CDR2 YYNGEE. CDR3 length: 12 amino acids. CDR3 sequence: CASSAQGYEQYF. DNA for the CDR3: TGTGCCAGCAGCGCACAGGGCTACGAGCAGTACTTC.

The chain is built from TRBV7-9 and TRBJ2-1; 13 nucleotides match TRBD2. Germline assignment: CDR1 SEHNR and CDR2 FQNEAQ (reference sequence). With V trimmed by 6 bases and J by 4 bases, 15 bases remained unmatched. The CDR3 has 19 amino acids. The CDR3 nucleotides read TGTGCCAGCAGGGAAGAAACGGGACTAGCGGGACCCTCTTACAATGAGCAGTTCTTC. Translated: CASREETGLAGPSYNEQFF.

The chain combines TRBV28 with TRBJ2-1; 7 nucleotides match TRBD2. The CDR3 spans 16 residues. The junction had 9 bases not matched to a gene; V was cut back by 6 bases and J by 1 base. CDR1 and CDR2 (germline): MDHEN, SYDVKM. CDR3 region: CASSPGRGWSYNEQFF. The CDR3 DNA is TGTGCCAGCAGCCCGGGGAGGGGCTGGTCCTACAATGAGCAGTTCTTC.

The rearrangement links TRBV9 to TRBJ2-1; D may be TRBD2 (5 bases). CDR3 size: 13 residues. The V gene's germline CDR1 is SGDLS and CDR2 YYNGEE. V was clipped by 2 bases and J by 8 bases, with 11 bases between them. CDR3 sequence: CASSVPGSDEQFF. CDR3 DNA sequence: TGTGCCAGCAGCGTCCCGGGGAGTGATGAGCAGTTCTTC. The full variable domain, rest sourced from reference TRBV9 and TRBJ2-1, is DSGVTQTPKHLITATGQRVTLRCSPRSGDLSVYWYQQSLDQGLQFLIQYYNGEERAKGNILERFSAQQFPDLHSELNLSSLELGDSALYFCASSVPGSDEQFFGPGTRLTVL.

This clone was seen only once. This chain uses TRBV28 with TRBJ1-1; TRBD1 might be the D (6 bases). Germline V gene data show CDR1 as MDHEN and CDR2 as SYDVKM. The V end lost 9 bases, the J end lost 2 bases, and 10 bases lay between the germline ends. CDR3 length: 12 residues. The CDR3 is CASLTGNTEAFF. CDR3 nucleotides: TGTGCCAGTTTGACAGGAAACACTGAAGCTTTCTTT.

The V call is TRBV4-3, the J call TRBJ2-7; 7 nucleotides agree with TRBD2. Germline loops: CDR1 LGHNA, CDR2 YSLEER. The CDR3 has 15 amino acids. Trimming cost V 0 bases and J 3 bases; bases outside gene matches: 5. This chain's CDR3 is CASSQDRGEGYEQYF. The CDR3 DNA reads as TGCGCCAGCAGCCAAGATCGGGGGGAGGGCTACGAGCAGTACTTC.

The genes are TRBV6-1 and TRBJ2-1; tentative D call: TRBD2 (5 bases). Germline assignment: CDR1 MNHNS and CDR2 SASEGT. Trimming pared 1 base from V and 0 bases from J, leaving 10 bases between. The CDR3 sequence is 16 residues long. The CDR3 protein is CASSEVARTSYNEQFF. CDR3 nucleotide sequence: TGTGCCAGCAGTGAAGTAGCGAGGACCTCCTACAATGAGCAGTTCTTC.

This sequence joins TRBV27 and TRBJ2-5, with D perhaps TRBD1 (5 bases). This CDR3 contains 16 residues. CDR1 is MNHEY, CDR2 SMNVEV, per germline (reference sequence). V was pared by 0 bases and J by 1 base, with 12 bases between. The CDR3 here is CASSLSFRAAQETQYF. As DNA, the CDR3 is TGTGCCAGCAGTTTATCATTCAGGGCGGCCCAAGAGACCCAGTACTTC.

This clone has only a few counts. The chain is built from TRBV30 and TRBJ2-5; D may be TRBD2 (6 bases). CDR1 and CDR2 (germline): GTSNPN, SVGIG (reference sequence). The CDR3 is 16 residues long. Trimming pared 5 bases from V and 2 bases from J, leaving 21 bases between. The CDR3 here is CAWGGDIRGPQETQYF. CDR3 DNA: TGTGCCTGGGGAGGGGATATTAGAGGACCACAAGAGACCCAGTACTTC.